The T cell receptor beta chain under discussion was sequenced for a study of T cells after somatic rescue of genetic block. CDR3 size: 16 residues. From germline, CDR1 is SEHNR and CDR2 FQNEAQ (reference sequence). The germline V and J ends were trimmed by 5 bases and 7 bases, with 24 bases remaining between them. Profiled with immunoSEQ multiplex PCR; TCRdb holds only in-frame clones, not every one. The sample holds about 12,000 clones, 70% to 75% seen once. Input material: peripheral blood mononuclear cells (PBMCs). The source of this sequence is a boy younger than 18. The rearrangement uses TRBV7-9 and TRBJ2-7; perhaps D is TRBD1 or TRBD2 (5 bases each). The CDR3 loop is CASSPGTPQWPLEQYF. CDR3 DNA: TGTGCCAGCAGCCCCGGGACGCCTCAGTGGCCCCTGGAGCAGTACTTC. Drawing the rest from reference TRBV7-9 and TRBJ2-7, the complete variable domain is DTGVSQNPRHKITKRGQNVTFRCDPISEHNRLYWYRQTLGQGPEFLTYFQNEAQLEKSRLLSDRFSAERPKGSFSTLEIQRTEQGDSAMYLCASSPGTPQWPLEQYFGPGTRLTVT.